This T cell receptor (beta chain) came from a study of OX40 agonist ivuxolimab in advanced cancers. Study background: An agonistic anti-OX40 (CD134) antibody, ivuxolimab, was used to treat the patients. Participants, 80% to 90% male, averaged about 59 years of age, ranging from about 23 to 90. Study-wide results and caveats: Among the least clonally expanded were partial responders at 0.1-3.0 mg/kg. More expanded clones were found, on average, in CD8+ than in CD4+ T cells.

The table came from immunoSEQ multiplex PCR; TCRdb's copy has only in-frame clones and leaves some out. The profile covers about 45,000 clones, with 80% to 90% appearing a single time and 15% to 20% taken by the ten largest. Trimming left V 4 bases short and J 4 bases short, with 8 bases between. The germline V gene has CDR1 SEHNR and CDR2 FQNEAQ (reference sequence). The CDR3 has 12 amino acids. As for this clone: The antigen remains unidentified.

The input for sequencing was CD4+ or CD8+ T cells sorted from blood, taken in a trial of the OX40 agonist ivuxolimab. This receptor was identified in an adult with an advanced solid tumor such as melanoma, head and neck, liver or kidney cancer. This sequence joins TRBV7-9 and TRBJ2-7, with no clear D. CDR3 region: CASSSDPYEQYF. Written as DNA, the CDR3 is TGTGCCAGCAGCTCGGACCCGTACGAGCAGTACTTC.